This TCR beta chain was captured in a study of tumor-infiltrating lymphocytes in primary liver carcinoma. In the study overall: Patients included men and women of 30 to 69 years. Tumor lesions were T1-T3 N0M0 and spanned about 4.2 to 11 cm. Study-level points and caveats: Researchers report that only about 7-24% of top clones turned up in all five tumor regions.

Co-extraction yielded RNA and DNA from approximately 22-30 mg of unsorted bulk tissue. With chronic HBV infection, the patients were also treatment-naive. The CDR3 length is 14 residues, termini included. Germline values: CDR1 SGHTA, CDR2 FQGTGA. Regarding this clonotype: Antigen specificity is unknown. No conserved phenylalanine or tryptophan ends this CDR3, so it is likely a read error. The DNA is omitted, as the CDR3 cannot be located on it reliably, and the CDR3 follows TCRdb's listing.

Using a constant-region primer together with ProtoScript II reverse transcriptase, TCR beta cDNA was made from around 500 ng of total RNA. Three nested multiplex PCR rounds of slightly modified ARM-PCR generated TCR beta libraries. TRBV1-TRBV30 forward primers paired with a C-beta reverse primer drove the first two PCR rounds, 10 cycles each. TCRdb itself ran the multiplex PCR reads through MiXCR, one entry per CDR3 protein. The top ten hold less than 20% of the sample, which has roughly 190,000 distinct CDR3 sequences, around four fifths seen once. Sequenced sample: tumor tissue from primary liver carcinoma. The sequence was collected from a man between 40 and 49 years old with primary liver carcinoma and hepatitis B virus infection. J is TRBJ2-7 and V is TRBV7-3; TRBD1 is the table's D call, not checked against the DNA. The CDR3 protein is CASSPPKGRNEQYS.